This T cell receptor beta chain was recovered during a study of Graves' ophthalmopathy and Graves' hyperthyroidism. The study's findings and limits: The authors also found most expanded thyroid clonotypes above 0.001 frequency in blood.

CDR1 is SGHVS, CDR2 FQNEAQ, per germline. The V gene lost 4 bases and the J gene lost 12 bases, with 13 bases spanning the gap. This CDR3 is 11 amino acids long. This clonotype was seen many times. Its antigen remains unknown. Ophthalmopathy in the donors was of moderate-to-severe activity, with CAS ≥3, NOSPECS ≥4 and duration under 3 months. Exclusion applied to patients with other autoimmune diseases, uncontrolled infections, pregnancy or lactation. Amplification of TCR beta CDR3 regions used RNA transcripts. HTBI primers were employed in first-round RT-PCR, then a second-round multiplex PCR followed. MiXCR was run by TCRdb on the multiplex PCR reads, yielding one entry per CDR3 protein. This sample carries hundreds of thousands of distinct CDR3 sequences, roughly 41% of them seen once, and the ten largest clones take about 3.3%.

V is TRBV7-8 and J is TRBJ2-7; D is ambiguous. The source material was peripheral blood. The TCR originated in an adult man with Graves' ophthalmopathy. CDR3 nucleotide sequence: TGTGCCAGCAGCTCCAGTGGGTGGGGGTACTTC. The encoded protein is CASSSSGWGYF.